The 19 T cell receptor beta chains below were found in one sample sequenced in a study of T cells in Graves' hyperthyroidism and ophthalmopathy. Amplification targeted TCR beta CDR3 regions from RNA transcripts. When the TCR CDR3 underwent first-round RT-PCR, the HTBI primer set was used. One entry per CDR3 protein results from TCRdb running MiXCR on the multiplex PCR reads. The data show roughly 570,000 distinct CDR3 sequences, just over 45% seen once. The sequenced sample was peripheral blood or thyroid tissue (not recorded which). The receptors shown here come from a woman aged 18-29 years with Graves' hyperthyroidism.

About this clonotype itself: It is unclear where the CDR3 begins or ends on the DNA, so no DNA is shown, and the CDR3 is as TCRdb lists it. This CDR3 is CASSGISGSFGAGELLF. The J gene is TRBJ2-2, the V gene TRBV25-1; the tabulated D call, TRBD2, remains unverified against the DNA. Inclusive of both ends, the CDR3 amounts to 17 amino acids. Germline assignment: CDR1 MGHDK and CDR2 SYGVNS.

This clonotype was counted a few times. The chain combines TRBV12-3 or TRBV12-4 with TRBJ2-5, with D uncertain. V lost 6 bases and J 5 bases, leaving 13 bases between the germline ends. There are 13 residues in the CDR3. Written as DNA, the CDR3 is TGTGCCAGCAGCCTTCATAACCCGGAGACCCAGTACTTC. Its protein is CASSLHNPETQYF.

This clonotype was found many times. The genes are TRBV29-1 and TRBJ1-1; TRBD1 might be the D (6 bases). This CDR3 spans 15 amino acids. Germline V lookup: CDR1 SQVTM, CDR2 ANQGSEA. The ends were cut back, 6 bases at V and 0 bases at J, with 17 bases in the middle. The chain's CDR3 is CSVRGLTRMNTEAFF. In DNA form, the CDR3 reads TGCAGCGTCCGGGGGCTGACACGGATGAACACTGAAGCTTTCTTT.

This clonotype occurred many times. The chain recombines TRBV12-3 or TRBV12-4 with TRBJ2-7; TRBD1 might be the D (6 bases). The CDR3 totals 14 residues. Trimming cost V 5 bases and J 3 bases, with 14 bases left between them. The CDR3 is CASSARTADYEQYF. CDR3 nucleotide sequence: TGTGCCAGCAGTGCCCGGACAGCTGACTACGAGCAGTACTTC.

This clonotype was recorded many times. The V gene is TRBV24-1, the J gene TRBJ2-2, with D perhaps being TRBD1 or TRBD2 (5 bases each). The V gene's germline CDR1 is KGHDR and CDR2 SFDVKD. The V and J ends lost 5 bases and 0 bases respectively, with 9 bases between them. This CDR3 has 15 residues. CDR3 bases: TGTGCCACCAGTGGGGGGACGGCGAACACCGGGGAGCTGTTTTTT. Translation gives CATSGGTANTGELFF.

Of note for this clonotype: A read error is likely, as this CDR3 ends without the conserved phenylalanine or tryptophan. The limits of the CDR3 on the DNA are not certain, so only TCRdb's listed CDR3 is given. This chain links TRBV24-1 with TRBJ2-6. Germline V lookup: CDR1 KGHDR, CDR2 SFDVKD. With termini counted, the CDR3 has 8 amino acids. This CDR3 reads CATSGNGV.

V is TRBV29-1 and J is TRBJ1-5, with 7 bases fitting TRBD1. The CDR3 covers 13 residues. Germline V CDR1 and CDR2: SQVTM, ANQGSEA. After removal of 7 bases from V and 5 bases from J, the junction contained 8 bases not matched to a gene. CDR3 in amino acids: CSARQGFYQPQHF. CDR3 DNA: TGCAGCGCTAGACAGGGATTCTATCAGCCCCAGCATTTT.

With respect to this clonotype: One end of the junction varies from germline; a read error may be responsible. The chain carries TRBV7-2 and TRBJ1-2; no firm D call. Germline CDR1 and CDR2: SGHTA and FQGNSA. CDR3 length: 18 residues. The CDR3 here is CVSSPGVSSDSANYGYTF. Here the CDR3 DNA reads TGTGTCAGCAGCCCTGGCGTATCGTCGGATTCAGCTAACTATGGCTACACCTTC. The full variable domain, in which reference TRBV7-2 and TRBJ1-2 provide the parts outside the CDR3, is GAGVSQSPSNKVTEKGKDVELRCDPISGHTALYWYRQSLGQGLEFLIYFQGNSAPDKSGLPSDRFSAERTGGSVSTLTIQRTQQEDSAVYLCVSSPGVSSDSANYGYTFGSGTRLTVV.

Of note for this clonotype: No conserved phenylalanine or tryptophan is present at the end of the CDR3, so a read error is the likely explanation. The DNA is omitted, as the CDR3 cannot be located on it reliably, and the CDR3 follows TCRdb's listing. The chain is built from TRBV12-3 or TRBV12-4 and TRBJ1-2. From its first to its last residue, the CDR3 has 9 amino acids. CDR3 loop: CASRPWGTS.

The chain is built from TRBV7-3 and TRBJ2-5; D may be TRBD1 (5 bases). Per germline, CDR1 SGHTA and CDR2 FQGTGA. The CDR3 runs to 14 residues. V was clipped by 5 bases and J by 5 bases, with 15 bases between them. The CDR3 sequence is CASSSESRGETQYF. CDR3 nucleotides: TGTGCCAGCAGCAGTGAAAGTAGGGGTGAGACCCAGTACTTC.

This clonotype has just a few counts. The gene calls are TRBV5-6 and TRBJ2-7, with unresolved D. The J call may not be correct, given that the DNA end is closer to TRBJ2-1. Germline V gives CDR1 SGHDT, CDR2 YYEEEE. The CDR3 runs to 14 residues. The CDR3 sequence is CASSSHLTGNEQFF. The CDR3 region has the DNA TGTGCCAGCAGCTCCCATCTGACTGGGAATGAGCAGTTCTTC.

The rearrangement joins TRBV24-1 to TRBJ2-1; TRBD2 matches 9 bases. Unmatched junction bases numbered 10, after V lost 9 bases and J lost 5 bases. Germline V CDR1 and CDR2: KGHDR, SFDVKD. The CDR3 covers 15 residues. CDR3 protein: CATQSSSGADNEQFF. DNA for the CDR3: TGTGCCACCCAAAGTTCTAGCGGGGCAGACAATGAGCAGTTCTTC.

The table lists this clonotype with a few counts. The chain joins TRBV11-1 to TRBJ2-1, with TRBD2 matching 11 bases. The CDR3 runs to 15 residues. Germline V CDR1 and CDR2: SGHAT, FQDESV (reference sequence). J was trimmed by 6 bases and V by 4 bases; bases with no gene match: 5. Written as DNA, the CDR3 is TGTGCCAGCAGCTCCCTAGCGGGAGGATCCAATGAGCAGTTCTTC. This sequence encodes CASSSLAGGSNEQFF.

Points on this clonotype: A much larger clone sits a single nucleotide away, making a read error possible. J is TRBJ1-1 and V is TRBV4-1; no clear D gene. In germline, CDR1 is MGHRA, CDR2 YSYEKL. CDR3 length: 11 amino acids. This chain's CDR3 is CASGENTEALF. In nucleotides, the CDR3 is TGCGCCAGCGGGGAGAACACTGAAGCTCTCTTT.

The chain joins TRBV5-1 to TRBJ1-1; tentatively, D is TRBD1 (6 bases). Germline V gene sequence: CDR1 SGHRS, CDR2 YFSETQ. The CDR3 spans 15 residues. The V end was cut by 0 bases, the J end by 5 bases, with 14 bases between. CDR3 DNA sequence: TGCGCCAGCAGCTTGGCAATCCCAGGGGAAACTGAAGCTTTCTTT. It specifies CASSLAIPGETEAFF.

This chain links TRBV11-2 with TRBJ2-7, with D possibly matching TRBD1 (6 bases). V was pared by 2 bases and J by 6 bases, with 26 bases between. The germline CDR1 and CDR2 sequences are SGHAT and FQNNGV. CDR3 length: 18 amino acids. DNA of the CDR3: TGTGCCAGCAGCTTAAGGGCTGGCTGGGGGCTCGTGACCCCCGAGCAGTACTTC. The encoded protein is CASSLRAGWGLVTPEQYF.

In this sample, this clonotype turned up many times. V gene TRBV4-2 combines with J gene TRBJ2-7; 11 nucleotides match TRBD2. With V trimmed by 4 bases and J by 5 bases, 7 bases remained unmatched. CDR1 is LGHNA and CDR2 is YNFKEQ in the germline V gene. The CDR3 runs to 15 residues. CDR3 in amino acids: CASSPLTSGKHEQYF. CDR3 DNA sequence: TGTGCCAGCAGCCCGCTGACTAGCGGGAAACACGAGCAGTACTTC.

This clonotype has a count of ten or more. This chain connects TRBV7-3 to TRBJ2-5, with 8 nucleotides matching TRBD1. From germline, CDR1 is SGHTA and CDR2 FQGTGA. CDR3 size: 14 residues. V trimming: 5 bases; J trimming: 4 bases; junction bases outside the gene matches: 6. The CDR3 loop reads CASSTSTGAETQYF. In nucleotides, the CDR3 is TGTGCCAGCAGCACATCGACAGGGGCAGAGACCCAGTACTTC.

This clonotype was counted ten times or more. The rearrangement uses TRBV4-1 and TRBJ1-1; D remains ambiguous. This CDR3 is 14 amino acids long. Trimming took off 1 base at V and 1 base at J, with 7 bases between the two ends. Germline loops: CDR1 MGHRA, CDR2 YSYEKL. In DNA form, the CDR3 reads TGCGCCAGCAGCCAAGTAGACGGGAACACTGAAGCTTTCTTT. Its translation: CASSQVDGNTEAFF.